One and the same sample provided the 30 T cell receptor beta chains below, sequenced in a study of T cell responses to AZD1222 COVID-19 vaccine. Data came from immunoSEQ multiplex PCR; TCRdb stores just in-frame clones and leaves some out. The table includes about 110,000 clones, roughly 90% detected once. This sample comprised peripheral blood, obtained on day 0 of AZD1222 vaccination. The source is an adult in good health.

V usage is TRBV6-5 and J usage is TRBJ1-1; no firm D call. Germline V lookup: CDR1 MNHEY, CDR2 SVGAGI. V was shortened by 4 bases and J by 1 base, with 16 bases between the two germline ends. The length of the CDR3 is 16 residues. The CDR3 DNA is TGTGCCAGCAGTTCCGTATTCCGGGCCTGGAACACTGAAGCTTTCTTT. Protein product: CASSSVFRAWNTEAFF.

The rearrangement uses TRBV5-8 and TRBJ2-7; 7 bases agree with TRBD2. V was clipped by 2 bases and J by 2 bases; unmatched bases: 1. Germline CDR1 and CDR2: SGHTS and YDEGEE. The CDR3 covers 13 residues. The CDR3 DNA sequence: TGTGCCAGCAGCTTCGCGGGGGCCTACGAGCAGTACTTC. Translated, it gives CASSFAGAYEQYF.

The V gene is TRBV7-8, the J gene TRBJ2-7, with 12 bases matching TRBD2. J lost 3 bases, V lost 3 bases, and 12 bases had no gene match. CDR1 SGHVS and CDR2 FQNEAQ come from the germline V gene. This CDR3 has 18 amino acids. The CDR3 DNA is TGTGCCAGCAGCTTTTTTAGGGCTAGCGGGAGGGATTACTACGAGCAGTACTTC. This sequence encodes CASSFFRASGRDYYEQYF. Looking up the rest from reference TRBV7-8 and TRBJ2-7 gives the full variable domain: GAGVSQSPRYKVAKRGQDVALRCDPISGHVSLFWYQQALGQGPEFLTYFQNEAQLDKSGLPSDRFFAERPEGSVSTLKIQRTQQEDSAVYLCASSFFRASGRDYYEQYFGPGTRLTVT.

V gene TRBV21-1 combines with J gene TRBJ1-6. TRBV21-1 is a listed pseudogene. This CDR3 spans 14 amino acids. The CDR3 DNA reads TGTGCCAGCAGCACAACGGTGGCGAATTCACCCCTCCACTTT. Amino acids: CASSTTVANSPLHF.

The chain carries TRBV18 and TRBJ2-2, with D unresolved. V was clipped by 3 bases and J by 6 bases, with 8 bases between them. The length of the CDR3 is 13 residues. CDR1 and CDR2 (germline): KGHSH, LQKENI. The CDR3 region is CASSPILSGELFF. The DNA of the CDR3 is TGTGCCAGCTCACCGATCTTATCCGGGGAGCTGTTTTTT.

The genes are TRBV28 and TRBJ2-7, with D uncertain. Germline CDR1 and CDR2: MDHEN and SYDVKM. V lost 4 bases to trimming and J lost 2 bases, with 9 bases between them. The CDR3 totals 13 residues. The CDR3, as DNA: TGTGCCAGCAGTTCTGACTCTCCCTACGAGCAGTACTTC. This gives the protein CASSSDSPYEQYF. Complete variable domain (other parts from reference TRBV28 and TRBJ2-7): DVKVTQSSRYLVKRTGEKVFLECVQDMDHENMFWYRQDPGLGLRLIYFSYDVKMKEKGDIPEGYSVSREKKERFSLILESASTNQTSMYLCASSSDSPYEQYFGPGTRLTVT.

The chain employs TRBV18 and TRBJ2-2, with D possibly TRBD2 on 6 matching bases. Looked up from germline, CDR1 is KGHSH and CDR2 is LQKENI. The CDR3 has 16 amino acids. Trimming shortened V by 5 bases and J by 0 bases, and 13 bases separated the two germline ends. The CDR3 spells CASSSGGTANTGELFF. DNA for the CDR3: TGTGCCAGCTCATCCGGGGGTACTGCGAACACCGGGGAGCTGTTTTTT.

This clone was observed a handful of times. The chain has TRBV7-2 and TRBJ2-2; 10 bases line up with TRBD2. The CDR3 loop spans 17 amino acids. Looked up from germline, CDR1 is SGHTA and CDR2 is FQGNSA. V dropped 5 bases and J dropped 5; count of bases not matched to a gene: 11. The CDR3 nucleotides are TGTGCCAGCAGCCCGCGGGTGGGACTAGCGCGAACCGGGGAGCTGTTTTTT. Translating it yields CASSPRVGLARTGELFF.

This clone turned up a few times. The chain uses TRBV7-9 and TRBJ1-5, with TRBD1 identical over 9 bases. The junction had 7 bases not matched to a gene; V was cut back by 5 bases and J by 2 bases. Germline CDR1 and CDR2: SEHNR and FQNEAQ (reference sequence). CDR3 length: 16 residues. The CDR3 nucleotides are TGTGCCAGCAGCGAATGGGGACAGGGAGGCAATCAGCCCCAGCATTTT. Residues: CASSEWGQGGNQPQHF.

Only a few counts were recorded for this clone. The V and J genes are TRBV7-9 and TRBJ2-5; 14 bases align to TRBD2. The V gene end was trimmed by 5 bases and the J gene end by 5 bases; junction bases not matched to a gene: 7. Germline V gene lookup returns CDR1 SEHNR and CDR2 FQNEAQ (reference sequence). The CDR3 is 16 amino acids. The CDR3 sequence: CASSLTSGRARETQYF. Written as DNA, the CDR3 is TGTGCCAGCAGCCTGACTAGCGGGAGGGCCCGGGAGACCCAGTACTTC.

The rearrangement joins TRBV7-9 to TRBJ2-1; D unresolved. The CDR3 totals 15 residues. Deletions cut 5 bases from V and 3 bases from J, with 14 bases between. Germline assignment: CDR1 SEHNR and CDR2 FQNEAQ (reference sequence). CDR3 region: CASSPTLPFYNEQFF. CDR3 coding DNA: TGTGCCAGCAGCCCTACCCTACCGTTCTACAATGAGCAGTTCTTC.

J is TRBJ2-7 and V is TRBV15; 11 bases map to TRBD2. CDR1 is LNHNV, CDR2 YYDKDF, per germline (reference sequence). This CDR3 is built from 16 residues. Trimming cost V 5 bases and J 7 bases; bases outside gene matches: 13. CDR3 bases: TGTGCCACCAGCCGGAGAACTAGCGGGAGAGATGGAGAGCAGTACTTC. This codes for CATSRRTSGRDGEQYF. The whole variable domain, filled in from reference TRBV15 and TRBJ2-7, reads DAMVIQNPRYQVTQFGKPVTLSCSQTLNHNVMYWYQQKSSQAPKLLFHYYDKDFNNEADTPDNFQSRRPNTSFCFLDIRSPGLGDTAMYLCATSRRTSGRDGEQYFGPGTRLTVT.

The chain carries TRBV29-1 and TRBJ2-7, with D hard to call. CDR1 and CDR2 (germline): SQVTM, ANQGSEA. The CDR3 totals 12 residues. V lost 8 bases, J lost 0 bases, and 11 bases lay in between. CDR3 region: CSFSGISYEQYF. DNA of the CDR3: TGCAGCTTCTCAGGTATCTCCTACGAGCAGTACTTC.

As DNA, the CDR3 is TGTGCCAGCAGCTTAGGGGCTCCTACTGAAGCTTTCTTT. Protein sequence: CASSLGAPTEAFF. V gene TRBV7-8 combines with J gene TRBJ1-1; D not certain. V lost 1 base and J lost 5, with 8 bases in between. The CDR3 loop spans 13 amino acids. Germline CDR1 SGHVS, CDR2 FQNEAQ.

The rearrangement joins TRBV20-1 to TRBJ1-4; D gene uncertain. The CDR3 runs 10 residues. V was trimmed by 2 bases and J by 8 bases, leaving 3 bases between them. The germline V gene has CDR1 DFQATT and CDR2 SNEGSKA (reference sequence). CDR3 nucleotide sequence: TGCAGTGCTAGATCCGAAAAACTGTTTTTT. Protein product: CSARSEKLFF.

The CDR3 region is CASSLVTQETQYF. The CDR3 coding sequence is TGTGCCAGCAGCTTGGTGACACAGGAGACCCAGTACTTC. The chain couples TRBV5-5 to TRBJ2-5; D not certain. CDR1 and CDR2 from the germline V gene are SGHKS and YYEKEE (reference sequence). V lost 0 bases to trimming and J lost 5 bases, with 8 bases between them. CDR3 length: 13 amino acids.

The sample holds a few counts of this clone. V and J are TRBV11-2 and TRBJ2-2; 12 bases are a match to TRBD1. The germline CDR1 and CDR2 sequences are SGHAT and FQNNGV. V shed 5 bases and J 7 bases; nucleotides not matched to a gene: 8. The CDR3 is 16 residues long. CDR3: CASSQRDRGLVGELFF. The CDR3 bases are TGTGCCAGCAGCCAACGGGACAGGGGGCTTGTCGGGGAGCTGTTTTTT.

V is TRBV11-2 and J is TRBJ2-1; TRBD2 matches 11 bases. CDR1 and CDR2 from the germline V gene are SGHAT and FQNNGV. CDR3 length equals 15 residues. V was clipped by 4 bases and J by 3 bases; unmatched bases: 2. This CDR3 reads CASSSGLAGYNEQFF. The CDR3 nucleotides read TGTGCCAGCAGCTCCGGACTAGCGGGCTACAATGAGCAGTTCTTC. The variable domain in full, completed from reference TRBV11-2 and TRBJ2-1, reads EAGVAQSPRYKIIEKRQSVAFWCNPISGHATLYWYQQILGQGPKLLIQFQNNGVVDDSQLPKDRFSAERLKGVDSTLKIQPAKLEDSAVYLCASSSGLAGYNEQFFGPGTRLTVL.

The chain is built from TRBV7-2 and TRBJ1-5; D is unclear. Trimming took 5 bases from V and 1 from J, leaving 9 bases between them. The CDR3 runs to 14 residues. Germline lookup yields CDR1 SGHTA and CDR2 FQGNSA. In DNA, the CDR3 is TGTGCCAGCAGCCCGGTCCCAAGCAATCAGCCCCAGCATTTT. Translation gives CASSPVPSNQPQHF. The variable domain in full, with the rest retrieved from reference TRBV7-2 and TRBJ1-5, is GAGVSQSPSNKVTEKGKDVELRCDPISGHTALYWYRQSLGQGLEFLIYFQGNSAPDKSGLPSDRFSAERTGGSVSTLTIQRTQQEDSAVYLCASSPVPSNQPQHFGDGTRLSIL.

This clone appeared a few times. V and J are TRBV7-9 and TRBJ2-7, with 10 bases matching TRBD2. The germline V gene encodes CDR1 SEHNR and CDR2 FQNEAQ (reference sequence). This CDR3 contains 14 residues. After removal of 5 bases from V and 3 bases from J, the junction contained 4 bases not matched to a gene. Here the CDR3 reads CASSTTSGIYEQYF. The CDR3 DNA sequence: TGTGCCAGCAGCACCACTAGCGGGATCTACGAGCAGTACTTC.

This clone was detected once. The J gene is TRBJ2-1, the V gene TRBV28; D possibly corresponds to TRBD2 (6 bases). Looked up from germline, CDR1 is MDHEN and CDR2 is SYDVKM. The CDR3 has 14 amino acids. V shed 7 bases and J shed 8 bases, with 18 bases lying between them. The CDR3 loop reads CASTSGGRFDEQFF. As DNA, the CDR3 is TGTGCCAGCACCTCCGGAGGGAGGTTTGATGAGCAGTTCTTC.

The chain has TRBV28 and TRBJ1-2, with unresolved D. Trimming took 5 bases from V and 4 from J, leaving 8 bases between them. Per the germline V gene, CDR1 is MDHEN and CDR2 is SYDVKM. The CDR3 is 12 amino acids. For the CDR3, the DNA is TGTGCCAGCAGTAGTGATCTCTATGGCTACACCTTC. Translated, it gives CASSSDLYGYTF.

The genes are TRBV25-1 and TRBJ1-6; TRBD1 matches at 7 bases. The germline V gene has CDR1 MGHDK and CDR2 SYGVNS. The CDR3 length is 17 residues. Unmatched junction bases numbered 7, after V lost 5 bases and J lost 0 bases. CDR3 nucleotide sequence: TGTGCCAGCAGTTCACAGGGGAGGCGCTCCTATAATTCACCCCTCCACTTT. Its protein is CASSSQGRRSYNSPLHF.

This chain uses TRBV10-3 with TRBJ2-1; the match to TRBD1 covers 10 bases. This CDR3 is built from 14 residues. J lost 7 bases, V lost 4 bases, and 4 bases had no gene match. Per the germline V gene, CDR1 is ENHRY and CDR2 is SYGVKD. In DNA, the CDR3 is TGTGCCATCAGTGGACAGGGGGCGGTGAATGAGCAGTTCTTC. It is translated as CAISGQGAVNEQFF.

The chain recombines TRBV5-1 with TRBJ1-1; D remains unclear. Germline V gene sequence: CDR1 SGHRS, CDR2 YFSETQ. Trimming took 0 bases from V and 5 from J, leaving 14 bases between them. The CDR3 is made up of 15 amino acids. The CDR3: CASSLGILRETEAFF. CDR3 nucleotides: TGCGCCAGCAGCTTGGGTATACTGAGGGAAACTGAAGCTTTCTTT.

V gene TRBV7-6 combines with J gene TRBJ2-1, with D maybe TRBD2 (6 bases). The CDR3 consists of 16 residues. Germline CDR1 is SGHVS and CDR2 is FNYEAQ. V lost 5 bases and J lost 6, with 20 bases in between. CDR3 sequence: CASSAGLLVGGNEQFF. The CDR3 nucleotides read TGTGCCAGCAGCGCAGGGCTCCTCGTGGGGGGCAATGAGCAGTTCTTC.

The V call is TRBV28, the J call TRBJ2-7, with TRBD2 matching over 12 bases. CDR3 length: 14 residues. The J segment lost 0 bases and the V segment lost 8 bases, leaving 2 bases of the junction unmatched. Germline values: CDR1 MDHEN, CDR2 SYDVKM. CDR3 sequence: CASSTSGGSYEQYF. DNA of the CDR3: TGTGCCAGCTCGACTAGCGGGGGCTCCTACGAGCAGTACTTC.

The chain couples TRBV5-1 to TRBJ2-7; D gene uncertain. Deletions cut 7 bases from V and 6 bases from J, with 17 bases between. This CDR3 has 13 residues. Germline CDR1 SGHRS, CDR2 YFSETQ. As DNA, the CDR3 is TGCGCCAGCGCCATATCTGGGGATCTCGAGCAGTACTTC. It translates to CASAISGDLEQYF.

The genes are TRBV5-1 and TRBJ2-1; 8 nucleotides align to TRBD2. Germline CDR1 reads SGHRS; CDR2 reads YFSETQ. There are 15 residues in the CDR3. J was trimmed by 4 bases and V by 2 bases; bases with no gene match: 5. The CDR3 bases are TGCGCCAGCAGCTTACCCGGGACTAGGTACAATGAGCAGTTCTTC. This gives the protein CASSLPGTRYNEQFF.

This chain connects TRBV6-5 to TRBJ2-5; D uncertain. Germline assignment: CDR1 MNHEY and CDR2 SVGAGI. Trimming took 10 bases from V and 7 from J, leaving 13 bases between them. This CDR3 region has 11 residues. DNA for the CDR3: TGTGCCACCGGATGGAGAGGGACCCAGTACTTC. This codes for CATGWRGTQYF.